Below, one T cell receptor beta chain is given with its context. Its antigen is unknown. Base qualities were left out, and no much larger clone turns up one base away. V and J are trimmed by 7 bases and 1 base, and the gene matches miss 9 bases of the junction. Reading from cysteine to phenylalanine, the CDR3 counts 16 amino acids. Left in the record is the CDR3 DNA by itself, 48 bases read in frame from the first base. The germline V gene encodes CDR1 SEHNR and CDR2 FQNEAQ (reference sequence). These data belong to a study of blood T cell repertoires in COVID-19 (dated by TCRdb to the early 2020s). Regarding the complete study: Samples from collaborators originated in the United States, Italy and Spain and spanned both the acute and convalescent phases of COVID-19. The material from the prospective study consisted of cDNA or gDNA derived from T cells, B-cell-depleted T cells, or PBMCs. Subjects who had been exposed to COVID-19, were actively infected with it, or had recovered from it provided the deeply sampled blood TCRbeta repertoires that made up the dataset. The repertoires were made available in a free public database intended to serve as a resource for research on the immune response to SARS-CoV-2. The samples were drawn from the first 160 participants of the ongoing ImmuneRACE study and from roughly 1,300 subjects provided by 6 global collaborators. A de-identified subject ID, COVID-19 status, age in years and sex were almost always included in the sample metadata. HLA class I and class II types, where available, came from metadata supplied by the sample provider rather than from assay-based typing. The full study reports these points: The quantity of clinical and demographic metadata differed by source and by participant and was supplied without curation.

TCRbeta CDR3 regions were amplified from genomic DNA using the immunoSEQ Assay, a bias-controlled multiplex PCR. The original pipeline was this. The number of nucleated cells in each sample was estimated by amplification of reference gene primers within the assay. Sequence reads were collapsed and filtered to measure the absolute abundance of every unique TCRbeta CDR3 rearrangement. For each sample, productive Simpson clonality was calculated as the square root of Simpson's diversity index over productive rearrangements. TCRdb mirrors the immuneACCESS table, restricted to in-frame sequences. Some clones are absent from its copies; in checked studies, under half trace to an unresolved V gene, and the reason for the others is unknown. That table is the source of V, J and clone size, and D and trimming were worked out from the DNA. The sample table lists about 45,000 clones, approximately 80% of them with a count of one. The ten largest clones represent about an eighth of the sample.

The collaborating institutions used their own protocols to collect whole blood in K2EDTA tubes. Collaborator samples were shipped for TCRbeta analysis as frozen whole blood, isolated PBMCs, or DNA extracted from either sample type. The TCR was taken from a human donor in a cohort sampled during active COVID-19. Recombination linked TRBV7-9 to TRBJ2-5; 10 bases in the middle match TRBD2. The sample comprised peripheral blood. CDR3 protein: CASTKVIAGGQETQYF. The nucleotide sequence is TGTGCCAGCACCAAGGTGATAGCGGGAGGCCAAGAGACCCAGTACTTC.